This entry features one T cell receptor (beta chain) sequence. Which antigen it targets is not known. Base qualities were left out, and no much larger clone turns up one base away. TCRbeta CDR3 regions were amplified from genomic DNA by means of the immunoSEQ Assay, a bias-controlled multiplex PCR. Regarding the original processing steps: The number of nucleated cells in each sample was estimated from the amplification of reference gene primers within the assay. To quantify the absolute abundance of each unique TCRbeta CDR3 rearrangement, sequence reads were collapsed and filtered. For each sample, productive Simpson clonality was calculated as the square root of Simpson's diversity index across productive rearrangements. The table comes from immuneACCESS by way of TCRdb, which keeps in-frame sequences with V and J called. Part of the clones is missing from these tables; in studies checked, under half for an unresolved V gene and the rest for unknown reasons. The V and J calls and the clone size are those of that table, but D and trimming were determined from the DNA. This sample comprises approximately 480,000 clones, roughly nine tenths of them detected only once. Of the sample, about 0.91% is held by the ten largest clones.

The germline V gene yields SGHVS for CDR1 and FQNEAQ for CDR2. V lost 4 bases and J lost 4 bases; the stretch between them is 11 bases long. Spanning cysteine to phenylalanine, the CDR3 consists of 15 amino acids. Just the 45-base CDR3 DNA is kept, in frame starting at base 1. The record originates from a study of blood T cell repertoires in COVID-19 (dated by TCRdb to about 2020). Looking at the study overall: Samples from collaborators originated in the United States, Italy and Spain and spanned both the acute and convalescent phases of COVID-19. The prospective study material was composed of cDNA or gDNA derived from T cells, B-cell-depleted T cells, or PBMCs. The dataset comprised deeply sampled blood TCRbeta repertoires from subjects exposed to, actively infected with, or recovered from COVID-19. The repertoires were released in a freely available public database intended as a resource for research on the immune response to SARS-CoV-2. Samples were obtained from the ongoing ImmuneRACE study (first 160 participants) and from 950 to 1,500 subjects provided by 6 global collaborators. Sample metadata almost always included a de-identified subject ID, COVID-19 status, age in years and sex. Where available, HLA class I and class II types were taken from metadata supplied by the sample provider and were not determined by assay-based typing.

Results and caveats for the whole study, not just this receptor: How much clinical and demographic metadata was included differed by source and by participant, and the metadata was provided uncurated.

In Seattle, one collaborating source enrolled patients while the infection was active and tracked those patients longitudinally over the course of disease. The collaborating institutions used their own protocols to collect whole blood in K2EDTA tubes. Collaborator samples were shipped for TCRbeta analysis as frozen whole blood, isolated PBMCs, or DNA extracted from either sample type. Material: peripheral blood. Recombination joined TRBV7-8 with TRBJ2-6, and TRBD2 may be the D gene, going by 5 matching bases. The TCR sequence derives from a man aged 18 to 29 with COVID-19, enrolled during active disease. The bases are TGTGCCAGCAGCTACGGGGATGCAGGGGCCAACGTCCTGACTTTC. Its protein product is CASSYGDAGANVLTF.